The 31 T cell receptor beta chains below were found in one sample sequenced in a study of blood T cell repertoires in COVID-19. Repertoires were generated with immunoSEQ multiplex PCR, while TCRdb's copy carries only in-frame clones and drops some. The sample lists 70,000 or so clones, 79% occurring once. The source material was peripheral blood. The source is a man aged 60 to 69 with acute or convalescent COVID-19.

A single count supports this clone. V and J are TRBV6-5 and TRBJ2-5; D gene unclear. The CDR3 is 14 amino acids. Trimming left V 0 bases short and J 5 bases short, with 10 bases between. Germline values: CDR1 MNHEY, CDR2 SVGAGI. The CDR3 region is CASSYSTSQETQYF. CDR3 DNA sequence: TGTGCCAGCAGTTACTCAACCTCTCAGGAGACCCAGTACTTC.

The genes are TRBV5-1 and TRBJ2-7, with 14 bases lining up with TRBD2. The V gene end was trimmed by 0 bases and the J gene end by 1 base; junction bases not matched to a gene: 9. The CDR3 loop spans 19 amino acids. Germline CDR1 is SGHRS and CDR2 is YFSETQ. The CDR3, as DNA: TGCGCCAGCAGCTTGGAGGGACTAGCGGGGGATGTCAGATCCTACGAGCAGTACTTC. It translates to CASSLEGLAGDVRSYEQYF. The entire variable domain, with the rest obtained from reference TRBV5-1 and TRBJ2-7, is as follows: KAGVTQTPRYLIKTRGQQVTLSCSPISGHRSVSWYQQTPGQGLQFLFEYFSETQRNKGNFPGRFSGRQFSNSRSEMNVSTLELGDSALYLCASSLEGLAGDVRSYEQYFGPGTRLTVT.

J is TRBJ2-5 and V is TRBV9, with 8 bases matching TRBD2. This CDR3 region has 18 residues. CDR1 SGDLS and CDR2 YYNGEE come from the germline V gene. V gave up 4 bases and J gave up 4 bases; unmatched junction bases: 18. This CDR3 reads CASSSGLAGEGLGETQYF. The CDR3 nucleotides read TGTGCCAGCAGCTCTGGACTAGCAGGAGAAGGACTTGGAGAGACCCAGTACTTC.

In this sample, this clone turned up a few times. The chain links TRBV3-1 (or the pseudogene TRBV3-2) to TRBJ2-1; D remains ambiguous. The CDR3 is made up of 15 amino acids. Germline CDR1 reads LGHDT; CDR2 reads YNNKEL (reference sequence). V gave up 0 bases and J gave up 2 bases, with 8 bases separating them. The CDR3 is CASSQDKATYNEQFF. CDR3 bases: TGTGCCAGCAGCCAAGACAAAGCTACCTACAATGAGCAGTTCTTC.

CDR3 sequence (DNA): TGCGCCAGCAGCCAGACTAGTATGGGACCCGAGCAGTACTTC. It codes for CASSQTSMGPEQYF. The chain carries TRBV4-3 and TRBJ2-7; D is perhaps TRBD2 (6 bases). The CDR3 runs to 14 residues. Germline assignment: CDR1 LGHNA and CDR2 YSLEER. Trimming cost V 3 bases and J 6 bases, with 15 bases left between them.

The chain links TRBV29-1 to TRBJ2-5; TRBD2 matches 8 bases. Trimming cost V 3 bases and J 1 base; bases outside gene matches: 13. Germline V lookup: CDR1 SQVTM, CDR2 ANQGSEA. This CDR3 comprises 17 residues. DNA for the CDR3: TGCAGCGTTGATGGGCGGGGGGCGATGCAATTCCAAGAGACCCAGTACTTC. This gives the protein CSVDGRGAMQFQETQYF.

The chain is built from TRBV7-6 and TRBJ1-5, with D maybe TRBD1 (6 bases). Germline V gene sequence: CDR1 SGHVS, CDR2 FNYEAQ. V was clipped by 5 bases and J by 4 bases, with 15 bases between them. The CDR3 runs 15 residues. The CDR3 sequence: CASSQDSGINQPQHF. The CDR3 bases are TGTGCCAGCAGCCAGGACAGCGGGATTAATCAGCCCCAGCATTTT.

This rearrangement joins TRBV24-1 to TRBJ2-3, with 7 bases identical to TRBD2. Looked up from germline, CDR1 is KGHDR and CDR2 is SFDVKD. V lost 6 bases, J lost 2 bases, and 4 bases stayed unmatched. The CDR3 is 14 amino acids. The CDR3 nucleotides are TGTGCCACCAGTAGAGCGGGGTCCACAGATACGCAGTATTTT. Its protein is CATSRAGSTDTQYF.

The chain joins TRBV29-1 to TRBJ1-4, with D maybe TRBD1 (5 bases). The CDR3 contains 13 residues. Germline CDR1 is SQVTM and CDR2 is ANQGSEA. Trimming stripped 0 bases from V and 10 bases from J, with 12 bases between. The CDR3 here is CSVEEDSGAKLFF. The CDR3 region has the DNA TGCAGCGTTGAAGAAGACAGTGGGGCAAAACTGTTTTTT.

The chain has TRBV18 and TRBJ1-3, with a possible D match to TRBD1 (5 bases). There are 15 residues in the CDR3. The germline gives CDR1 KGHSH, CDR2 LQKENI. V was pared by 6 bases and J by 4 bases, with 16 bases between. DNA of the CDR3: TGTGCCAGCTCCCGCCTTGGGGGGAGAGGAAACACCATATATTTT. Its protein product is CASSRLGGRGNTIYF.

This clone was seen only a few times. The V and J genes are TRBV7-2 and TRBJ1-5; the D gene is possibly TRBD1 (5 bases). This CDR3 contains 14 residues. V was shortened by 3 bases and J by 7 bases, with 13 bases between the two germline ends. Germline V lookup: CDR1 SGHTA, CDR2 FQGNSA. The CDR3 DNA reads TGTGCCAGCAGCTTCAGGCAGGGTCGACAGCCCCAGCATTTT. Translation: CASSFRQGRQPQHF.

The chain recombines TRBV24-1 with TRBJ2-7; 8 nucleotides align to TRBD1. J lost 2 bases, V lost 4 bases, and 6 bases had no gene match. The CDR3 is made up of 15 amino acids. The germline V gene encodes CDR1 KGHDR and CDR2 SFDVKD. CDR3 in amino acids: CATSDRTGRAYEQYF. Written as DNA, the CDR3 is TGTGCCACCAGTGACCGGACAGGGCGAGCCTACGAGCAGTACTTC.

The rearrangement uses TRBV3-1 (or the pseudogene TRBV3-2) and TRBJ2-2, with D unresolved. Germline CDR1 reads LGHDT; CDR2 reads YNNKEL (reference sequence). V shed 2 bases and J shed 10 bases, with 8 bases lying between them. CDR3 size: 12 residues. DNA of the CDR3: TGTGCCAGCAGCCAAAAACCACAGGAGCTGTTTTTT. It yields the protein CASSQKPQELFF.

This CDR3 is CASNDRGRTTNEKLFF. Written as DNA, the CDR3 is TGTGCCAGTAATGACAGGGGGCGGACAACTAATGAAAAACTGTTTTTT. V usage is TRBV19 and J usage is TRBJ1-4; TRBD1 agrees at 10 bases. Germline V gene sequence: CDR1 LNHDA, CDR2 SQIVND (reference sequence). The V and J ends lost 7 bases and 0 bases, in that order; junction bases with no gene match: 5. The CDR3 is 16 amino acids.

The V and J genes are TRBV7-8 and TRBJ1-2; TRBD1 is a possible D gene (5 bases). This CDR3 comprises 15 residues. V lost 1 base and J lost 6, with 15 bases in between. Germline V gene lookup returns CDR1 SGHVS and CDR2 FQNEAQ. The CDR3: CASSLVGGGTNGYTF. For the CDR3, the DNA is TGTGCCAGCAGCTTAGTTGGCGGGGGGACGAATGGCTACACCTTC.

This sequence joins TRBV7-2 and TRBJ2-7; possible D gene TRBD2, 6 bases. V lost 5 bases to trimming and J lost 2 bases, with 13 bases between them. Per germline, CDR1 SGHTA and CDR2 FQGNSA. The CDR3 is made up of 14 amino acids. The CDR3 DNA reads as TGTGCCAGCAGCCCGAGGACGGGAGCCTACGAGCAGTACTTC. Encoded protein: CASSPRTGAYEQYF.

The V and J genes are TRBV12-3 or TRBV12-4 and TRBJ2-1; D not certain. V lost 3 bases to trimming and J lost 8 bases, with 5 bases between them. The length of the CDR3 is 11 residues. The DNA of the CDR3 is TGTGCCAGCAGTTTTTTATATGAGCAGTTCTTC. Its translation: CASSFLYEQFF.

The chain links TRBV5-5 to TRBJ1-6; the match to TRBD1 covers 11 bases. This CDR3 spans 15 amino acids. J gave up 8 bases and V 4 bases, and 5 bases lay outside the gene matches. Germline CDR1 is SGHKS and CDR2 is YYEKEE (reference sequence). CDR3 DNA: TGTGCCAGCAGCCCGGGGACAGGGGGATATTCACCCCTCCACTTT. Amino acids: CASSPGTGGYSPLHF.

The gene calls are TRBV7-2 and TRBJ2-6; D unclear. Trimming pared 3 bases from V and 0 bases from J, leaving 12 bases between. The length of the CDR3 is 17 residues. Germline values: CDR1 SGHTA, CDR2 FQGNSA. DNA of the CDR3: TGTGCCAGCAGCTTGTGGGCCCTCAACTCTGGGGCCAACGTCCTGACTTTC. Amino acid sequence: CASSLWALNSGANVLTF. Variable domain in full (rest from reference TRBV7-2 and TRBJ2-6): GAGVSQSPSNKVTEKGKDVELRCDPISGHTALYWYRQSLGQGLEFLIYFQGNSAPDKSGLPSDRFSAERTGGSVSTLTIQRTQQEDSAVYLCASSLWALNSGANVLTFGAGSRLTVL.

This sequence joins TRBV12-5 and TRBJ2-1, with 8 bases matching TRBD1. Germline V gene lookup returns CDR1 LGHNT and CDR2 FRNRAP. V shed 6 bases and J 0 bases; nucleotides not matched to a gene: 4. The CDR3 loop spans 15 amino acids. CDR3 protein: CASGTGTGSYNEQFF. DNA for the CDR3: TGTGCTAGTGGCACCGGGACAGGCTCCTACAATGAGCAGTTCTTC.

The CDR3 bases are TGTGCCAGCAGCCAAGTCAGTGGCAGGGGGCCGATCGGCAATCAGCCCCAGCATTTT. Its protein product is CASSQVSGRGPIGNQPQHF. V usage is TRBV3-1 (or the pseudogene TRBV3-2) and J usage is TRBJ1-5, with 8 positions matching TRBD1. The CDR3 contains 19 residues. Losses at the gene ends were 1 base for V and 2 bases for J; bases not matched to a gene: 13. CDR1 and CDR2 from the germline V gene are LGHDT and YNNKEL (reference sequence).

This chain connects TRBV7-9 to TRBJ1-6; D unresolved. The germline gives CDR1 SEHNR, CDR2 FQNEAQ (reference sequence). The CDR3 consists of 17 residues. V was clipped by 2 bases and J by 7 bases, with 18 bases between them. The CDR3 spells CASSLFPGSGRNSPLHF. The CDR3 DNA reads as TGTGCCAGCAGCTTATTTCCGGGGTCGGGGAGGAATTCACCCCTCCACTTT. The full variable domain, completed using reference TRBV7-9 and TRBJ1-6, is DTGVSQNPRHKITKRGQNVTFRCDPISEHNRLYWYRQTLGQGPEFLTYFQNEAQLEKSRLLSDRFSAERPKGSFSTLEIQRTEQGDSAMYLCASSLFPGSGRNSPLHFGNGTRLTVT.

The gene calls are TRBV6-5 and TRBJ1-1; D unresolved. The CDR3 extends over 14 amino acids. The V gene's germline CDR1 is MNHEY and CDR2 SVGAGI. Trimming stripped 5 bases from V and 7 bases from J, with 17 bases between. Here the CDR3 DNA reads TGTGCCAGCAGTCGCCAACAGTATTCACTTGAAGCTTTCTTT. Amino acids: CASSRQQYSLEAFF.

This chain joins TRBV29-1 and TRBJ1-1; D may be TRBD1 (5 bases). The CDR3 is 14 residues long. The V end lost 3 bases, the J end lost 0 bases, and 11 bases lay between the germline ends. Germline lookup yields CDR1 SQVTM and CDR2 ANQGSEA. Written as DNA, the CDR3 is TGCAGCGTTGATTTTCGCAGGGTGAACACTGAAGCTTTCTTT. Translating gives CSVDFRRVNTEAFF.

The chain recombines TRBV18 with TRBJ1-2, with D tentatively TRBD1 (6 bases). The germline V gene has CDR1 KGHSH and CDR2 LQKENI. The V and J ends lost 5 bases and 0 bases respectively, with 19 bases between them. The CDR3 totals 17 residues. The CDR3 nucleotides are TGTGCCAGCTCATCCAGTCAGGGGCCTCTGGCTAACTATGGCTACACCTTC. It specifies CASSSSQGPLANYGYTF.

The V and J genes are TRBV6-5 and TRBJ1-2, with D hard to call. Trimming shortened V by 4 bases and J by 1 base, and 10 bases separated the two germline ends. CDR3 length: 14 amino acids. Germline V CDR1 and CDR2: MNHEY, SVGAGI. The CDR3 loop is CASSSNGDNYGYTF. CDR3 in DNA: TGTGCCAGCAGTTCCAACGGGGATAACTATGGCTACACCTTC.

The chain links TRBV18 to TRBJ1-3; weak D call: TRBD1 (6 bases). This CDR3 is built from 16 residues. Germline CDR1 reads KGHSH; CDR2 reads LQKENI. The V end was cut by 3 bases, the J end by 0 bases, with 12 bases between. The CDR3 here is CASSPLTGTSGNTIYF. Written as DNA, the CDR3 is TGTGCCAGCTCACCTCTGACAGGTACCTCTGGAAACACCATATATTTT.

The V and J genes are TRBV25-1 and TRBJ1-6; 8 bases map to TRBD1. The V gene end was trimmed by 5 bases and the J gene end by 12 bases; junction bases not matched to a gene: 6. CDR1 MGHDK and CDR2 SYGVNS come from the germline V gene. The CDR3 is made up of 13 amino acids. The CDR3 DNA reads as TGTGCCAGCAGTAAGACAGGGGTGCTACCCCTCCACTTT. Translated: CASSKTGVLPLHF. The complete variable domain, with remaining parts taken from reference TRBV25-1 and TRBJ1-6, reads EADIYQTPRYLVIGTGKKITLECSQTMGHDKMYWYQQDPGMELHLIHYSYGVNSTEKGDLSSESTVSRIRTEHFPLTLESARPSHTSQYLCASSKTGVLPLHFGNGTRLTVT.

The J gene is TRBJ2-5, the V gene TRBV9; D may be TRBD2 (5 bases). V lost 4 bases and J 7 bases, leaving 14 bases between the germline ends. The CDR3 is made up of 13 amino acids. Germline V CDR1 and CDR2: SGDLS, YYNGEE. As DNA, the CDR3 is TGTGCCAGCAGCCCGACTACCCACGGGACCCAGTACTTC. This encodes CASSPTTHGTQYF.

This chain connects TRBV11-2 to TRBJ2-3, with 9 bases lining up with TRBD1. CDR3 size: 16 residues. Trimming cost V 5 bases and J 0 bases; bases outside gene matches: 6. Germline V CDR1 and CDR2: SGHAT, FQNNGV. The CDR3 reads CASSRNRGQSTDTQYF. For the CDR3, the DNA is TGTGCCAGCAGCCGAAACAGGGGGCAAAGCACAGATACGCAGTATTTT.

The chain carries TRBV6-2 or TRBV6-3 and TRBJ1-2; unclear D gene. The CDR3 totals 14 residues. Germline V gene lookup returns CDR1 MNHEY and CDR2 SVGEGT. V was trimmed by 5 bases and J by 3 bases, leaving 13 bases between them. The CDR3 sequence: CASSLEGSHYGYTF. CDR3 DNA sequence: TGTGCCAGCAGTCTGGAGGGTTCTCACTATGGCTACACCTTC.